These T cell receptor beta chains were read from a single sample in a study of cytomegalovirus exposure and HLA in healthy donors. Produced via immunoSEQ multiplex PCR; TCRdb's table is partial and in-frame only. Of approximately 180,000 clones listed, roughly 80% are singletons. Sequences were obtained from PBMCs. These TCRs come from a woman aged 45 to 65 in good health and CMV-seropositive. Both conserved end residues are part of each CDR3. Each record gives: V gene, J gene, clone size, D gene, CDR3 DNA, CDR3 protein. D genes are given only for firm matches. Size tells how often a clone was seen (once, few, many) or the class of an expanded clone, and some rows leave it out.

>TRBV10-3|TRBJ1-1|NA|NA
TGTGCCATCAGTGAGTCGGAGGGTGAAGCTTTCTTT
CAISESEGEAFF
>TRBV18|TRBJ1-5|NA|NA
TGTGCCAGCTCACCACGGGGGGAACAGCCCCAGCATTTT
CASSPRGEQPQHF
>TRBV12-5|TRBJ2-1|once|NA
TGTGCTAGTGGTCGACTTACTAGCCTCACCTACAATGAGCAGTTCTTC
CASGRLTSLTYNEQFF
>TRBV7-3|TRBJ2-2|once|NA
TGTGCCAGCAGCTTAAGACTTAACACCGGGGAGCTGTTTTTT
CASSLRLNTGELFF
>TRBV6-5|TRBJ1-5|NA|TRBD1
TGTGCCAGCAGTTGGACAGGTAATCAGCCCCAGCATTTT
CASSWTGNQPQHF
>TRBV25-1|TRBJ1-2|NA|TRBD1
TGTGCCAGCAGAAGGGACAGTCCCTATGGCTACACCTTC
CASRRDSPYGYTF
>TRBV11-2|TRBJ1-5|NA|NA
TGTGCCAGCAGCCCCTGGGGACACCAGCCCCAGCATTTT
CASSPWGHQPQHF
>TRBV5-1|TRBJ1-2|NA|NA
TGCGCCAGCAGCTTGGGGGCGAACTATGGCTACACCTTC
CASSLGANYGYTF
>TRBV30|TRBJ2-7|NA|TRBD1
TGTGCCTTCCGACAGGGGGAGGGCTACGAGCAGTACTTC
CAFRQGEGYEQYF
>TRBV9|TRBJ1-1|NA|NA
TGTGCCAGCAGCGCGGGAGGGAATGGTGGGGCTTTCTTT
CASSAGGNGGAFF
>TRBV6-4|TRBJ2-7|NA|NA
TGTGCCAGTCTGATGGTGGCCTCGAACCACGAGCAGTACTTC
CASLMVASNHEQYF
>TRBV2|TRBJ1-5|NA|TRBD1
TGTGCCAGCAGTGCCACAGGGGGCAATCAGCCCCAGCATTTT
CASSATGGNQPQHF
>TRBV7-9|TRBJ2-7|NA|TRBD1
TGTTCCAGCAGTTATGGACAGGAAGAGCAGTACTTC
CSSSYGQEEQYF
>TRBV2|TRBJ2-1|NA|TRBD2
TGTGCCAGCAGTGAAACCCCCCTAGCGGGGCACAATGAGCAGTTCTTC
CASSETPLAGHNEQFF
>TRBV5-1|TRBJ2-7|NA|TRBD1
TGCGCCAGCAGCGGGACAGGGCGATTCTACGAGCAGTACTTC
CASSGTGRFYEQYF
>TRBV5-1|TRBJ1-1|NA|NA
TGCGCCAGCAGCTTGGCCGACCAGGGCTCTGAAGCTTTCTTT
CASSLADQGSEAFF
>TRBV28|TRBJ1-2|NA|NA
TGTGCCAGCAGAAAGACACAGAACTATGGCTACACCTTC
CASRKTQNYGYTF
>TRBV7-9|TRBJ2-5|NA|TRBD1
TGTGCCAGCAGCCCCGGGACAGGCCAAGAGACCCAGTACTTC
CASSPGTGQETQYF
>TRBV5-1|TRBJ2-4|NA|NA
TGCGCCAGCAGCCCGAATCTCTCGGGGGCCAAAAACATTCAGTACTTC
CASSPNLSGAKNIQYF
>TRBV7-3|TRBJ2-3|few|TRBD1
TGTGCCAGCAGCTTAGGACAGGGTCAATCCGATACGCAGTATTTT
CASSLGQGQSDTQYF
>TRBV11-1|TRBJ2-2|NA|NA
TGTGCCAGCAGCTTAGGGACAGACGCTTTTTGGACCGGGGAGCTGTTTTTT
CASSLGTDAFWTGELFF
>TRBV4-1|TRBJ2-1|NA|TRBD2
TGCGCCAGCAGCCAAGATGCCACCGGGGGGGCCTACAATGAGCAGTTCTTC
CASSQDATGGAYNEQFF
>TRBV6-5|TRBJ2-7|NA|TRBD1
TGTGCCAGCAGGTCGACAGGGACCGAGCAGTACTTC
CASRSTGTEQYF
>TRBV2|TRBJ2-1|NA|TRBD1
TGTGCCAGCAGTGGACCACAGGGGGCTGGAAATGAGCAGTTCTTC
CASSGPQGAGNEQFF
>TRBV18|TRBJ1-1|NA|NA
TGTGCCAGCTCACCTTCCCTCGACTCTGAAGCTTTCTTT
CASSPSLDSEAFF
>TRBV7-8|TRBJ2-3|NA|TRBD2
TGTGCCAGCAGCATGCGGGGGGGCTTAAGCACAGATACGCAGTATTTT
CASSMRGGLSTDTQYF
>TRBV11-2|TRBJ1-5|NA|NA
TGTGCCAGCAGCTTGGGAGGACGTAGCAATCAGCCCCAGCATTTT
CASSLGGRSNQPQHF
>TRBV7-8|TRBJ1-5|NA|NA
TGTGCCAGCAGCCAGGGATTGGGGCTCCAGCCCCAGCATTTT
CASSQGLGLQPQHF
>TRBV15|TRBJ1-5|once|NA
TGTGCCACCAGCAGAGGCGGGGGGGGTCAGCCCCAGCATTTT
CATSRGGGGQPQHF
>TRBV4-2|TRBJ2-3|NA|NA
TGTGCCAGCAGCCAAGGAGGGGATACGCAGTATTTT
CASSQGGDTQYF
>TRBV25-1|TRBJ2-1|NA|NA
TGTGCCAGCAGTCTGGGACTGGTAAGCAATGAGCAGTTCTTC
CASSLGLVSNEQFF
>TRBV11-2|TRBJ2-7|NA|NA
TGTGCCAGCAGCATAGGACAGCGACGATCCTCCTACGAGCAGTACTTC
CASSIGQRRSSYEQYF
>TRBV9|TRBJ2-1|NA|NA
TGTGCCAGCAGCGTAGCCGCAGGTGGATCCTACAATGAGCAGTTCTTC
CASSVAAGGSYNEQFF
>TRBV18|TRBJ1-1|NA|NA
TGTGCCAGCTCACCACCTCTCGGGGTGGGCACTGAAGCTTTCTTT
CASSPPLGVGTEAFF
>TRBV28|TRBJ1-1|NA|TRBD1
TGTGCCAGCAGTTTATTCGGGACAGGGAACACTGAAGCTTTCTTT
CASSLFGTGNTEAFF
>TRBV5-1|TRBJ2-7|NA|TRBD1
TGCGCCAGCAGCTTCGGGTGGGGACAGGGGGTGAAAGAGCAGTACTTC
CASSFGWGQGVKEQYF
>TRBV7-3|TRBJ2-5|NA|NA
TGTGCCAGCAGCTTAGAGAGCCAAGAGACCCAGTACTTC
CASSLESQETQYF
>TRBV7-7|TRBJ2-1|once|TRBD2
TGTGCCAGCAGTCCCGGGACTAGTCCCCATGAGCAGTTCTTC
CASSPGTSPHEQFF
>TRBV5-1|TRBJ1-5|NA|NA
TGCGCCAGCAGCTTGGACAGGTCTAATAATCAGCCCCAGCATTTT
CASSLDRSNNQPQHF
>TRBV7-9|TRBJ1-2|once|NA
TGTGCCAGCAGCTTAGTGGGGGCTGGAGGCTATGGCTACACCTTC
CASSLVGAGGYGYTF
>TRBV5-1|TRBJ1-1|few|NA
TGCGCCAGCAGCTTGGTAGGGGGTGGCACTGAAGCTTTCTTT
CASSLVGGGTEAFF
>TRBV19|TRBJ1-5|NA|TRBD1
TGTGCCAGTAGTATAGGGACAGGGCCTAGCAATCAGCCCCAGCATTTT
CASSIGTGPSNQPQHF
>TRBV11-2|TRBJ1-6|NA|TRBD1
TGTGCCAGCAGCCTCACAGGGGGTTCCACTTCACCCCTCCACTTT
CASSLTGGSTSPLHF
>TRBV9|TRBJ2-1|NA|TRBD2
TGTGCCAGCAGCACCCCTAGCGGGAGCTTGGTCAATGAGCAGTTCTTC
CASSTPSGSLVNEQFF
>TRBV9|TRBJ2-3|NA|TRBD1
TGTGCCAGCAGCGTAGGGGTCGGACAGGGGGCAGATACGCAGTATTTT
CASSVGVGQGADTQYF
>TRBV19|TRBJ1-2|NA|TRBD1
TGTGCCAGTAGTAACAGGGGGCGGAAAGGCTACACCTTC
CASSNRGRKGYTF
>TRBV2|TRBJ2-7|NA|TRBD1
TGTGCCAGCAGCCGACAGGGTTCCTACGAGCAGTACTTC
CASSRQGSYEQYF
>TRBV6-1|TRBJ2-2|NA|NA
TGTGCCAGCAGTTGGGGCCAGAAGGGCACCGGGGAGCTGTTTTTT
CASSWGQKGTGELFF
>TRBV7-9|TRBJ1-2|NA|NA
TGTGCCAGCAGCACACACCGAGGAACTAACTATGGCTACACCTTC
CASSTHRGTNYGYTF
>TRBV19|TRBJ2-2|few|TRBD2
TGTGCCAGTAGTCCCGGGGGGGGAACCGGGGAGCTGTTTTTT
CASSPGGGTGELFF
>TRBV29-1|TRBJ1-1|NA|TRBD1
TGCAGCGTTCTAAGGGACAGCCTGGGGGGCACTGAAGCTTTCTTT
CSVLRDSLGGTEAFF
>TRBV6-1|TRBJ1-2|NA|NA
TGTGCCAGCAGGTTCCCCAATCAGGGTAGCTATGGCTACACCTTC
CASRFPNQGSYGYTF